These 28 T cell receptor beta chains originate from one sample sequenced in a study of response to subunit inactivated influenza vaccine. In TCRdb, the RT-PCR reads were re-called with MiXCR into one record per CDR3 protein. The table lists hundreds of thousands of distinct CDR3 sequences, approximately 7.1% of them singletons, with roughly 13% in the top ten. Sequenced material: PBMCs from blood, taken about 23 months after vaccination. All receptors come from a man aged 50 to 69 who received an inactivated influenza vaccine.

There are a few counts of this clonotype. The V and J genes are TRBV18 and TRBJ2-3; no clear D. CDR3 length: 18 amino acids. The V gene's germline CDR1 is KGHSH and CDR2 LQKENI. The ends were cut back, 6 bases at V and 0 bases at J, with 22 bases in the middle. CDR3 bases: TGTGCCAGCTCGGTTACCTTGCCCGCCTTATCTAGCACAGATACGCAGTATTTT. Translating gives CASSVTLPALSSTDTQYF. Combining the CDR3 with reference TRBV18 and TRBJ2-3 gives the whole variable domain NAGVMQNPRHLVRRRGQEARLRCSPMKGHSHVYWYRQLPEEGLKFMVYLQKENIIDESGMPKERFSAEFPKEGPSILRIQQVVRGDSAAYFCASSVTLPALSSTDTQYFGPGTRLTVL.

This rearrangement joins TRBV12-3 or TRBV12-4 to TRBJ2-1; D call uncertain. Trimming stripped 5 bases from V and 11 bases from J, with 10 bases between. The CDR3 length is 11 residues. The CDR3 loop reads CASSIDKKQFF. The CDR3 nucleotides are TGTGCCAGCAGTATTGACAAAAAGCAGTTCTTC.

The chain joins TRBV7-8 to TRBJ2-7, with D hard to call. The germline V gene encodes CDR1 SGHVS and CDR2 FQNEAQ. The CDR3 sequence is 16 residues long. The V end was cut by 0 bases, the J end by 2 bases, with 14 bases between. CDR3: CASSLAIGRHTYEQYF. The CDR3 DNA sequence: TGTGCCAGCAGCTTAGCTATAGGACGGCACACCTACGAGCAGTACTTC.

This clonotype was observed a handful of times. The CDR3, as DNA: TGTGCCAGCAGTTTGGCAGGGGTGGGTCAGCCCCAGCATTTT. Translating it yields CASSLAGVGQPQHF. The genes are TRBV12-3 or TRBV12-4 and TRBJ1-5, with a tentative D call TRBD1 (6 bases). This CDR3 spans 14 amino acids. V was clipped by 3 bases and J by 6 bases, with 12 bases between them.

J is TRBJ1-2 and V is TRBV6-5; tentative D call: TRBD1 (5 bases). This CDR3 is 12 amino acids long. With 7 bases removed from V and 7 bases from J, the gap between germline ends came to 13 bases. Germline CDR1 is MNHEY and CDR2 is SVGAGI. CDR3: CASTRLGVGYTF. CDR3 coding DNA: TGTGCCAGCACCCGATTGGGGGTTGGCTACACCTTC.

This clonotype was counted ten times or more. The rearrangement links TRBV29-1 to TRBJ2-1; D is undetermined. Trimming pared 6 bases from V and 5 bases from J, leaving 5 bases between. From germline, CDR1 is SQVTM and CDR2 ANQGSEA. The CDR3 totals 10 residues. The CDR3 spells CSVNDNEQFF. The CDR3 nucleotides read TGCAGCGTGAATGACAATGAGCAGTTCTTC.

The V gene is TRBV7-9, the J gene TRBJ2-5, with TRBD2 matching over 9 bases. This CDR3 region has 17 residues. In germline, CDR1 is SEHNR, CDR2 FQNEAQ (reference sequence). Trimming removed 4 bases from V and 5 bases from J; junction bases left unmatched: 14. In DNA form, the CDR3 reads TGTGCCAGCAGCTCCAAAAGTCCGGGACTAGCTTGGGAGACCCAGTACTTC. This translates into CASSSKSPGLAWETQYF.

This clonotype was observed many times. The J gene is TRBJ1-2, the V gene TRBV12-3 or TRBV12-4, with D uncertain. The CDR3 spans 11 residues. Trimming shortened V by 3 bases and J by 8 bases, and 7 bases separated the two germline ends. The CDR3 DNA is TGTGCCAGCAGTTTTGGCATAGGCTACACCTTC. Translated: CASSFGIGYTF.

The chain carries TRBV10-3 and TRBJ2-2; D gene uncertain. V lost 4 bases to trimming and J lost 2 bases, with 14 bases between them. The germline gives CDR1 ENHRY, CDR2 SYGVKD. This CDR3 spans 16 amino acids. As DNA, the CDR3 is TGTGCCATCAGTGGTAAAACTGTGACTAACACCGGGGAGCTGTTTTTT. Amino acid sequence: CAISGKTVTNTGELFF.

The chain recombines TRBV7-8 with TRBJ2-2; D is perhaps TRBD1 (6 bases). The CDR3 has 15 amino acids. Between the trimmed V and J ends, which lost 6 bases and 0 bases, there was a span of 11 bases. Looked up from germline, CDR1 is SGHVS and CDR2 is FQNEAQ. The DNA for the CDR3 is TGTGCCAGCAGAACCGGGACATCGAACACCGGGGAGCTGTTTTTT. Translated, it gives CASRTGTSNTGELFF.

This clonotype was observed at least ten times. This chain links TRBV4-2 with TRBJ2-7; 9 nucleotides agree with TRBD2. The length of the CDR3 is 17 residues. After removal of 2 bases from V and 6 bases from J, the junction contained 14 bases not matched to a gene. The germline gives CDR1 LGHNA, CDR2 YNFKEQ. This CDR3 reads CASSQTVTGLATSEQYF. The CDR3, as DNA: TGTGCCAGCAGCCAAACCGTGACGGGACTAGCTACTTCCGAGCAGTACTTC.

Comment on this clonotype: The junction does not match germline at one end; this may be a read error. This sequence joins TRBV5-1 and TRBJ2-1; no definite D call. CDR3 size: 14 residues. Germline assignment: CDR1 SGHRS and CDR2 YFSETQ. CDR3 coding DNA: TGCGCCAGCCGCTTGGATAGCTCCTACAATGAGCAGTTCTTC. Residues: CASRLDSSYNEQFF.

This clonotype was detected many times. The J gene is TRBJ2-7, the V gene TRBV29-1, with 12 bases aligning to TRBD2. The CDR3 is made up of 13 amino acids. Germline V lookup: CDR1 SQVTM, CDR2 ANQGSEA. J gave up 4 bases and V 7 bases, and 5 bases lay outside the gene matches. The CDR3 reads CSATSGSYYEQYF. DNA of the CDR3: TGCAGCGCGACTAGCGGGAGTTATTACGAGCAGTACTTC.

The rearrangement uses TRBV4-3 and TRBJ1-1, with unresolved D. The CDR3 loop spans 15 amino acids. Trimming cost V 1 base and J 1 base, with 10 bases left between them. Germline V gene data show CDR1 as LGHNA and CDR2 as YSLEER. CDR3 region: CASSQGPHPNTEAFF. CDR3 in DNA: TGCGCCAGCAGCCAAGGTCCCCACCCGAACACTGAAGCTTTCTTT.

This clonotype was seen more than once but under ten times. The V call is TRBV10-3, the J call TRBJ1-1, with D tentatively TRBD1 (6 bases). The CDR3 sequence is 13 residues long. Germline-derived CDR1 and CDR2 are ENHRY and SYGVKD. V lost 6 bases, J lost 5 bases, and 13 bases lay in between. CDR3 region: CAISKGEETEAFF. Here the CDR3 DNA reads TGTGCCATCAGCAAGGGGGAGGAGACTGAAGCTTTCTTT.

This clonotype has just a few counts. The chain links TRBV5-1 to TRBJ1-4; perhaps TRBD1 as D (5 bases). Germline V gives CDR1 SGHRS, CDR2 YFSETQ. This CDR3 is 15 amino acids long. Trimming removed 0 bases from V and 6 bases from J, with 12 bases in between. CDR3 nucleotide sequence: TGCGCCAGCAGCTTGGGGGCAGGGCGACATGAAAAACTGTTTTTT. Translation: CASSLGAGRHEKLFF.

This clonotype appeared many times. This sequence joins TRBV7-2 and TRBJ2-3; D may be TRBD2 (6 bases). Germline CDR1 reads SGHTA; CDR2 reads FQGNSA. CDR3 length: 17 amino acids. The ends were cut back, 2 bases at V and 3 bases at J, with 18 bases in the middle. The CDR3 sequence is CASSLQGRTGGTDTQYF. CDR3 sequence (DNA): TGTGCCAGCAGCTTACAGGGTCGTACAGGAGGGACAGATACGCAGTATTTT.

The V call is TRBV28, the J call TRBJ1-5; a weak D match, TRBD1 (5 bases). CDR1 is MDHEN, CDR2 SYDVKM, per germline. This CDR3 has 13 residues. Trimming took 8 bases from V and 3 from J, leaving 11 bases between them. This CDR3 reads CASLGRVNQPQHF. Written as DNA, the CDR3 is TGTGCCAGCCTCGGCAGGGTCAATCAGCCCCAGCATTTT.

The sample holds one count of this clonotype. This chain connects TRBV5-4 to TRBJ2-1; D is possibly TRBD1 (6 bases). Germline V gives CDR1 SGHNT, CDR2 YYREEE (reference sequence). The CDR3 totals 15 residues. V dropped 1 base and J dropped 8 bases, with 16 bases sitting between them. CDR3 nucleotide sequence: TGTGCCAGCAGCTTGCAGCAAGACAGGAGGTATGAGCAGTTCTTC. This codes for CASSLQQDRRYEQFF.

The V call is TRBV27, the J call TRBJ2-1; a possible D gene is TRBD2 (5 bases). This CDR3 is 13 amino acids long. Germline V gene sequence: CDR1 MNHEY, CDR2 SMNVEV (reference sequence). V dropped 6 bases and J dropped 11 bases, with 17 bases sitting between them. The CDR3 region has the DNA TGTGCCAGCAGAAGAACTGGCGACGGGAAGCAGTTCTTC. Amino acids: CASRRTGDGKQFF.

This clonotype was found many times. V gene TRBV4-3 combines with J gene TRBJ1-2, with no clear D. Germline-derived CDR1 and CDR2 are LGHNA and YSLEER. V lost 0 bases and J lost 2, with 10 bases in between. This CDR3 comprises 15 residues. As DNA, the CDR3 is TGCGCCAGCAGCCAAGAAGATCCAGGAAACTATGGCTACACCTTC. Translating it yields CASSQEDPGNYGYTF.

This clonotype has just a few counts. The gene calls are TRBV7-3 and TRBJ2-1, with 10 nucleotides matching TRBD2. Germline V gene lookup returns CDR1 SGHTA and CDR2 FQGTGA. V lost 1 base to trimming and J lost 9 bases; unmatched junction nucleotides: 6. The CDR3 length is 15 residues. The CDR3 sequence: CASSLKLAGVSEQFF. CDR3 DNA: TGTGCCAGCAGCTTAAAGCTAGCGGGAGTGAGTGAGCAGTTCTTC.

The chain has TRBV15 and TRBJ2-5; D not resolved. The CDR3 has 17 amino acids. Germline V gene sequence: CDR1 LNHNV, CDR2 YYDKDF (reference sequence). V lost 3 bases and J 0 bases, leaving 17 bases between the germline ends. The CDR3 region has the DNA TGTGCCACCAGCAGGAAAGGACGTTTGCCGAACCAAGAGACCCAGTACTTC. Protein product: CATSRKGRLPNQETQYF.

This clonotype was seen a few times. The CDR3 here is CASSQDLKAGGYTF. The CDR3, as DNA: TGCGCCAGCAGCCAAGATCTAAAGGCTGGTGGCTACACCTTC. The rearrangement uses TRBV4-3 and TRBJ1-2; D remains unclear. This CDR3 has 14 residues. Germline values: CDR1 LGHNA, CDR2 YSLEER. The ends were cut back, 0 bases at V and 7 bases at J, with 12 bases in the middle.

This clonotype occurred many times. The chain is built from TRBV7-9 and TRBJ1-5; D remains unclear. With 5 bases removed from V and 7 bases from J, the gap between germline ends came to 9 bases. This CDR3 is 12 amino acids long. Germline V CDR1 and CDR2: SEHNR, FQNEAQ (reference sequence). CDR3 nucleotides: TGTGCCAGCAGCCGTGCGGAACAGCCCCAGCATTTT. Residues: CASSRAEQPQHF.

The chain employs TRBV12-3 or TRBV12-4 and TRBJ1-2; D ambiguous. V was pared by 5 bases and J by 8 bases, with 15 bases between. The CDR3 runs to 13 residues. CDR3 sequence (DNA): TGTGCCAGCAGTAGCCCCTGGGGAGACGGCTACACCTTC. Amino acids: CASSSPWGDGYTF.

This clonotype was recorded a few times. The rearrangement joins TRBV3-1 to TRBJ2-3, with 7 positions matching TRBD2. The CDR3 is 15 residues long. Looked up from germline, CDR1 is LGHDT and CDR2 is YNNKEL (reference sequence). Trimming cost V 1 base and J 2 bases; bases outside gene matches: 3. Here the CDR3 reads CASSQGTRNTDTQYF. Here the CDR3 DNA reads TGTGCCAGCAGCCAAGGGACTAGGAACACAGATACGCAGTATTTT.

This chain links TRBV5-1 with TRBJ1-5; D is possibly TRBD1 (6 bases). V lost 0 bases to trimming and J lost 7 bases, with 17 bases between them. The CDR3 runs to 16 residues. Germline V gene lookup returns CDR1 SGHRS and CDR2 YFSETQ. For the CDR3, the DNA is TGCGCCAGCAGCTTGGCTGTTAACAGGGAGGGACAGCCCCAGCATTTT. Its protein product is CASSLAVNREGQPQHF.